This T cell receptor (beta chain) was documented in a study of blood T cell repertoires in COVID-19. Sequencing was performed with immunoSEQ multiplex PCR; in TCRdb, only in-frame clones are kept and a portion is missing. Of approximately 390,000 clones detected, around nine tenths appear once; the ten largest clones hold 10%. The CDR3 is 15 residues long. Germline V gene lookup returns CDR1 ENHRY and CDR2 SYGVKD. The V gene end was trimmed by 6 bases and the J gene end by 7 bases; junction bases not matched to a gene: 8. This sequence joins TRBV10-3 and TRBJ2-1, with 11 bases that match TRBD1. Sequencing input: PBMCs or T cells enriched from blood (not recorded which). The TCR comes from a woman aged 45-65 years who had recovered from COVID-19. CDR3 nucleotide sequence: TGTGCCATCAGCGAGGACAGGGGGCCGTGGAATGAGCAGTTCTTC. It specifies CAISEDRGPWNEQFF.